These 14 T cell receptor beta chains originate from one sample sequenced in a study of cytomegalovirus exposure and HLA in healthy donors. Amplification used 60 Vbeta primers and 13 Jbeta primers. Assay used: immunoSEQ multiplex PCR; TCRdb lists only in-frame clones, some missing. The sample lists under 150,000 clones, about 73% occurring once. Input material: PBMCs. Receptors originate from a human donor in good health.

This clone showed up just once. The junction and the germline gene differ at one end; a read error may be behind it. This chain connects TRBV7-9 to TRBJ1-2, with 9 positions matching TRBD1. CDR1 is SEHNR and CDR2 is FQNEAQ in the germline V gene (reference sequence). CDR3 length equals 14 residues. In DNA form, the CDR3 reads TGTTCCAGCAGCCGGACAGGGGAGGCTTATGGCTACACCTTC. Translation gives CSSSRTGEAYGYTF.

The chain couples TRBV11-2 to TRBJ2-3, with 12 bases lining up with TRBD2. Germline V gives CDR1 SGHAT, CDR2 FQNNGV. Trimming took 1 base from V and 2 from J; bases not matched to a gene: 10. This CDR3 region has 19 residues. This CDR3 is CASSLASGRANTYTDTQYF. Here the CDR3 DNA reads TGTGCCAGCAGCTTAGCTAGCGGGAGGGCTAACACCTACACAGATACGCAGTATTTT.

The CDR3 DNA reads TGCGCCAGCAGCCAAGGGGCGGGGGGGCCCTACGAGCAGTACTTC. Its protein is CASSQGAGGPYEQYF. The chain recombines TRBV4-3 with TRBJ2-7, with 9 nucleotides matching TRBD2. V shed 1 base and J 2 bases; nucleotides not matched to a gene: 3. The CDR3 is 15 residues long. Germline values: CDR1 LGHNA, CDR2 YSLEER.

V is TRBV27 and J is TRBJ1-2; the D gene is possibly TRBD1 (5 bases). The V end lost 10 bases, the J end lost 5 bases, and 29 bases lay between the germline ends. This CDR3 comprises 17 residues. The germline V gene encodes CDR1 MNHEY and CDR2 SMNVEV (reference sequence). CDR3 DNA sequence: TGTGCCAACTTTCCAGCTTCTACAGGTTACGATCAGTATGGCTACACCTTC. As protein: CANFPASTGYDQYGYTF.

The chain carries TRBV10-3 and TRBJ1-2; TRBD1 matches 7 bases. There are 17 residues in the CDR3. Germline assignment: CDR1 ENHRY and CDR2 SYGVKD. Losses at the gene ends were 0 bases for V and 6 bases for J; bases not matched to a gene: 13. The CDR3 DNA reads TGTGCCATCAGTGAGTCGTTCCGGGACAGTGGACAGCATGGCTACACCTTC. Its protein is CAISESFRDSGQHGYTF.

The chain carries TRBV5-1 and TRBJ2-1; perhaps TRBD2 as D (6 bases). Trimming took 1 base from V and 4 from J, leaving 9 bases between them. CDR1 is SGHRS, CDR2 YFSETQ, per germline. This CDR3 spans 14 amino acids. CDR3 sequence reads: CASSLNSGYNEQFF. CDR3 nucleotide sequence: TGCGCCAGCAGCTTGAATAGCGGTTACAATGAGCAGTTCTTC.

The V call is TRBV19, the J call TRBJ2-7, with 10 nucleotides matching TRBD1. There are 15 residues in the CDR3. The J segment lost 6 bases and the V segment lost 8 bases, leaving 13 bases of the junction unmatched. Germline values: CDR1 LNHDA, CDR2 SQIVND (reference sequence). In DNA, the CDR3 is TGTGCCAGTGACGAGACAGGGGGCCCGGGGGGCGAGCAGTACTTC. Amino acid sequence: CASDETGGPGGEQYF.

V usage is TRBV29-1 and J usage is TRBJ1-2; a possible D gene is TRBD1 (5 bases). The germline CDR1 and CDR2 sequences are SQVTM and ANQGSEA. V was pared by 4 bases and J by 7 bases, with 16 bases between. The CDR3 sequence is 13 residues long. CDR3 in DNA: TGCAGCGTTGGGGAGGGGATTGCGGGTGGCTACACCTTC. Translated: CSVGEGIAGGYTF.

This sequence joins TRBV2 and TRBJ1-2; a possible D gene is TRBD1 (5 bases). V was pared by 0 bases and J by 7 bases, with 12 bases between. CDR3 size: 14 residues. Germline CDR1 SNHLY, CDR2 FYNNEI. The CDR3, as DNA: TGTGCCAGCAGTGAAGCCCCAGGGTTGGGTGGCTACACCTTC. It encodes CASSEAPGLGGYTF.

This chain uses TRBV23-1 with TRBJ2-2; 8 nucleotides line up with TRBD2. TRBV23-1 is an open reading frame whose function is uncertain. The CDR3 is 15 amino acids. J was trimmed by 8 bases and V by 3 bases; bases with no gene match: 8. This CDR3 is CASSHGGGGAGELFF. In DNA form, the CDR3 reads TGCGCCAGCAGTCACGGGGGGGGCGGGGCTGGGGAGCTGTTTTTT.

V gene TRBV7-3 combines with J gene TRBJ2-7; 8 bases are a match to TRBD2. Looked up from germline, CDR1 is SGHTA and CDR2 is FQGTGA. The CDR3 consists of 15 residues. V gave up 5 bases and J gave up 2 bases; unmatched junction bases: 8. For the CDR3, the DNA is TGTGCCAGCAGCCCAAGCGGGGGCCCCACCTACGAGCAGTACTTC. It codes for CASSPSGGPTYEQYF.

This chain links TRBV28 with TRBJ1-1; TRBD1 agrees at 7 bases. V dropped 5 bases and J dropped 11; count of bases not matched to a gene: 8. This CDR3 region has 12 residues. Germline loops: CDR1 MDHEN, CDR2 SYDVKM. This chain's CDR3 is CASSQTGSKAFF. The CDR3 DNA reads TGTGCCAGCAGTCAGACAGGGAGTAAGGCTTTCTTT. The full variable domain, with the rest looked up from reference TRBV28 and TRBJ1-1, is DVKVTQSSRYLVKRTGEKVFLECVQDMDHENMFWYRQDPGLGLRLIYFSYDVKMKEKGDIPEGYSVSREKKERFSLILESASTNQTSMYLCASSQTGSKAFFGQGTRLTVV.

The rearrangement joins TRBV4-1 to TRBJ1-4; TRBD1 is a possible D gene (5 bases). Germline CDR1 is MGHRA and CDR2 is YSYEKL. The CDR3 contains 15 residues. Trimming shortened V by 4 bases and J by 7 bases, and 16 bases separated the two germline ends. In DNA, the CDR3 is TGCGCCAGCAGCCTCGCCGCCCTGACAGCTGAAAAACTGTTTTTT. Encoded protein: CASSLAALTAEKLFF.

The CDR3 spells CASSLQGAAQPQHF. The CDR3 DNA reads as TGTGCCAGCAGCTTGCAGGGGGCCGCTCAGCCCCAGCATTTT. The V and J genes are TRBV7-9 and TRBJ1-5; 8 nucleotides align to TRBD1. Germline values: CDR1 SEHNR, CDR2 FQNEAQ (reference sequence). Unmatched junction bases numbered 4, after V lost 3 bases and J lost 6 bases. The CDR3 runs to 14 residues.